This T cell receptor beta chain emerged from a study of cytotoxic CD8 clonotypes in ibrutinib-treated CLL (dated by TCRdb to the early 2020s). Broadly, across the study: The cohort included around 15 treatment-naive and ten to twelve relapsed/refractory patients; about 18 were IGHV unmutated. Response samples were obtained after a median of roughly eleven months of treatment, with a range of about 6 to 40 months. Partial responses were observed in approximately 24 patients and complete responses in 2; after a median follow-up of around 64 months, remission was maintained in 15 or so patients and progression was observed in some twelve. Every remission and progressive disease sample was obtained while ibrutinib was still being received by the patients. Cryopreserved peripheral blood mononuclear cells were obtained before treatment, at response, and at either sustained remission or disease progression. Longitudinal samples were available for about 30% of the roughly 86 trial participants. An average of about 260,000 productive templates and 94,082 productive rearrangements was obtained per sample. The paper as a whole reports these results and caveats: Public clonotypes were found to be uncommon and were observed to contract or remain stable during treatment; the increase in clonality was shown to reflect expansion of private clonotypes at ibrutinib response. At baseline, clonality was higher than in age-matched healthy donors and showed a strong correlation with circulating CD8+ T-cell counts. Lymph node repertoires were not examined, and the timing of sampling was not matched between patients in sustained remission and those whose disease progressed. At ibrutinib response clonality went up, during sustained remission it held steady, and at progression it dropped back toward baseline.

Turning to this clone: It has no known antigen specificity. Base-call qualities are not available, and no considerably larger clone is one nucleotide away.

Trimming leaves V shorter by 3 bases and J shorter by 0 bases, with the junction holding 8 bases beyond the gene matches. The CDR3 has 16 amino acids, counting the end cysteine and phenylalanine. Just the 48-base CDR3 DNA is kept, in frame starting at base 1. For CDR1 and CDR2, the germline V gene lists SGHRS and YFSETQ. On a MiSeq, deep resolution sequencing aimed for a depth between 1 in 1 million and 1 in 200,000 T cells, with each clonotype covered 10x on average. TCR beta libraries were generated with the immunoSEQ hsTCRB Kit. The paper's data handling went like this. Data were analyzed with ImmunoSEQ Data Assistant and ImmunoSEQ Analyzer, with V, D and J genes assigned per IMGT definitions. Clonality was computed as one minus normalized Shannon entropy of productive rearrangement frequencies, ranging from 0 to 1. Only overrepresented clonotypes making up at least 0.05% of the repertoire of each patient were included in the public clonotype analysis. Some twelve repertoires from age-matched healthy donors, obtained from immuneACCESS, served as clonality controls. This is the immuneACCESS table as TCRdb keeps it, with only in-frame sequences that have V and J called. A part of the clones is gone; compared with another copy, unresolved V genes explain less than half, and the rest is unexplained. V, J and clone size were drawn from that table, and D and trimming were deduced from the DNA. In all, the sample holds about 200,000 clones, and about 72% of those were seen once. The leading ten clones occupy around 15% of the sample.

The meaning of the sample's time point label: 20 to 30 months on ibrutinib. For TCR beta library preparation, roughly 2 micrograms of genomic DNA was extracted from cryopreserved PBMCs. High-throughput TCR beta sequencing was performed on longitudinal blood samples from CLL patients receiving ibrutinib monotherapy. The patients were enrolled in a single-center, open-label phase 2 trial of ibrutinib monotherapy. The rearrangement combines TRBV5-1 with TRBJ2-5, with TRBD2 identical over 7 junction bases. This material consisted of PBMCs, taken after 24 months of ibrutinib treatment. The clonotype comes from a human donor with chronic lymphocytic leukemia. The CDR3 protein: CASSSGAGRHQETQYF. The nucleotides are TGCGCCAGCAGCTCGGGAGCGGGAAGGCACCAAGAGACCCAGTACTTC.